This T cell receptor (beta chain) came from a study of cytomegalovirus exposure and HLA in healthy donors. Study-wide results and caveats: First-cohort TCR clusters were later found to tend to co-occur in the roughly 120 validation repertoires. A few chains tied to CMV proved CMV antigen-specific in vitro.

As concerns this clone: Its specificity is unknown.

Method: immunoSEQ multiplex PCR; TCRdb's copy keeps in-frame clones and lacks some. Of 100,000 to 150,000 clones listed, roughly nine tenths are singletons. The CDR3 loop spans 14 amino acids. Germline V CDR1 and CDR2: SGHNT, YYREEE (reference sequence). The V and J ends lost 3 bases and 4 bases respectively, with 13 bases between them. The chain has TRBV5-4 and TRBJ1-1; perhaps TRBD1 as D (5 bases). The sample comprised PBMCs. The sequence derives from a man under 40 in good health and CMV-seronegative. CDR3 bases: TGTGCCAGCAGCTACGACACGGGGGGCACTGAAGCTTTCTTT. Translated: CASSYDTGGTEAFF.